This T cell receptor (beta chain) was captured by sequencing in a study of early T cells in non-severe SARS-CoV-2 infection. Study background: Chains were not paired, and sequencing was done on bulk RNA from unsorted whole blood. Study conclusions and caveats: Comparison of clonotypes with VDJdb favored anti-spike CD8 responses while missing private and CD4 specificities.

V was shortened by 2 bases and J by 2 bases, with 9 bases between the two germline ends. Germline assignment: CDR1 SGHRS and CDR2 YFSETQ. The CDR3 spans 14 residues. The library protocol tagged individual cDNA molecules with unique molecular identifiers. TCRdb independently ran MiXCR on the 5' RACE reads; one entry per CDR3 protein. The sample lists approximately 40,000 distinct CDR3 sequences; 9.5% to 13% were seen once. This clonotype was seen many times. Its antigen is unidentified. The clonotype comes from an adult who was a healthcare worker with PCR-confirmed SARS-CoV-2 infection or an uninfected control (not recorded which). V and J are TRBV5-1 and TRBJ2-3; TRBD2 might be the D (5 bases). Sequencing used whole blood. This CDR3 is CASSFGLFTDTQYF. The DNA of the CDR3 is TGCGCCAGCAGCTTTGGACTTTTCACAGATACGCAGTATTTT.